These 23 T cell receptor beta chains originate from one sample sequenced in a study of OX40 agonist ivuxolimab in advanced cancers. Library generation was performed with the immunoSEQ multiplex PCR assay. The immuneACCESS repertoire file appears here via TCRdb, limited to in-frame rearrangements. These files lack a portion of the clones; in checked studies, under half of the deficit traces to unresolved V genes, and the cause of the others is not known. In this sample the table shows about 22,000 clones, 65% to 90% of which occur a single time. Of the sample, around 25% is held by the ten largest clones. Sample: CD4+ or CD8+ T cells sorted from blood, taken in a trial of the OX40 agonist ivuxolimab. The source of these receptors is an adult with an advanced solid tumor such as melanoma, head and neck, liver or kidney cancer.

V is TRBV4-1 and J is TRBJ1-1; D remains unclear. CDR1 and CDR2 from the germline V gene are MGHRA and YSYEKL. With 0 bases removed from V and 7 bases from J, the gap between germline ends came to 12 bases. The CDR3 is made up of 14 amino acids. The DNA for the CDR3 is TGCGCCAGCAGCCAAGATATGGGCCGGATTGAAGCTTTCTTT. This encodes CASSQDMGRIEAFF.

This rearrangement joins TRBV7-6 to TRBJ2-3, with a tentative D call TRBD2 (6 bases). The V gene lost 5 bases and the J gene lost 0 bases, with 15 bases spanning the gap. The CDR3 spans 16 residues. The V gene's germline CDR1 is SGHVS and CDR2 FNYEAQ. CDR3 region: CASSRRDFSSTDTQYF. For the CDR3, the DNA is TGTGCCAGCAGCCGGAGGGACTTTTCTAGCACAGATACGCAGTATTTT.

The rearrangement joins TRBV15 to TRBJ1-5, with D unclear. CDR3 size: 13 residues. The V gene lost 5 bases and the J gene lost 7 bases, with 12 bases spanning the gap. The germline gives CDR1 LNHNV, CDR2 YYDKDF (reference sequence). The CDR3 region is CATSPGTLQPQHF. CDR3 bases: TGTGCCACCAGCCCCGGCACGCTACAGCCCCAGCATTTT.

The chain has TRBV9 and TRBJ2-3, with 12 nucleotides matching TRBD2. This CDR3 region has 16 residues. Germline CDR1 and CDR2: SGDLS and YYNGEE. The J segment lost 5 bases and the V segment lost 3 bases, leaving 7 bases of the junction unmatched. The CDR3 protein is CASSEGTSGRGDTQYF. DNA for the CDR3: TGTGCCAGCAGCGAAGGGACTAGCGGGCGGGGAGATACGCAGTATTTT.

The chain joins TRBV28 to TRBJ2-3, with a possible D match to TRBD2 (5 bases). The CDR3 is 14 amino acids. Between the trimmed V and J ends, which lost 3 bases and 2 bases, there was a span of 9 bases. Germline CDR1 MDHEN, CDR2 SYDVKM. Here the CDR3 DNA reads TGTGCCAGCAGTTTGAGGGCGGCCACAGATACGCAGTATTTT. It yields the protein CASSLRAATDTQYF.

The rearrangement joins TRBV27 to TRBJ2-3; 9 nucleotides match TRBD2. Germline values: CDR1 MNHEY, CDR2 SMNVEV (reference sequence). The CDR3 extends over 14 amino acids. Losses at the gene ends were 8 bases for V and 4 bases for J; bases not matched to a gene: 7. CDR3 amino acids: CASFSGSLADTQYF. The CDR3 bases are TGTGCCAGCTTTAGCGGGAGCTTGGCAGATACGCAGTATTTT.

This clone was recorded only once. This chain uses TRBV2 with TRBJ2-5; 8 positions agree with TRBD1. The length of the CDR3 is 15 residues. Germline CDR1 and CDR2: SNHLY and FYNNEI. V was clipped by 4 bases and J by 2 bases; unmatched bases: 6. The CDR3 reads CASSGGTGGQETQYF. The CDR3 nucleotides are TGTGCCAGCAGTGGTGGTACAGGGGGTCAAGAGACCCAGTACTTC.

The chain recombines TRBV6-5 with TRBJ1-2, with D tentatively TRBD1 (5 bases). The CDR3 has 13 amino acids. Germline CDR1 reads MNHEY; CDR2 reads SVGAGI. V lost 7 bases and J lost 4, with 13 bases in between. The CDR3 here is CASNTQGTYGYTF. DNA for the CDR3: TGTGCCAGCAACACTCAGGGAACCTATGGCTACACCTTC.

This rearrangement joins TRBV10-3 to TRBJ1-2; the D gene is possibly TRBD1 (5 bases). The CDR3 has 13 residues. V lost 3 bases and J 12 bases, leaving 17 bases between the germline ends. Germline CDR1 reads ENHRY; CDR2 reads SYGVKD. The CDR3 DNA reads TGTGCCATCAGTGAAGAGTTCAAGAGGGGAGACACCTTC. It encodes CAISEEFKRGDTF.

The chain carries TRBV27 and TRBJ2-1; D is ambiguous. V lost 2 bases and J 4 bases, leaving 3 bases between the germline ends. The germline CDR1 and CDR2 sequences are MNHEY and SMNVEV (reference sequence). The CDR3 is made up of 12 amino acids. The CDR3 sequence is CASSLPYNEQFF. Written as DNA, the CDR3 is TGTGCCAGCAGTTTACCGTACAATGAGCAGTTCTTC.

This clone was seen more than once but under ten times. V usage is TRBV5-6 and J usage is TRBJ2-6, with no clear D. CDR3 size: 19 residues. Trimming took off 4 bases at V and 0 bases at J, with 20 bases between the two ends. From germline, CDR1 is SGHDT and CDR2 YYEEEE. CDR3 in amino acids: CASSLGTGASSSGANVLTF. CDR3 bases: TGTGCCAGCAGCCTTGGAACGGGCGCGTCTAGCTCTGGGGCCAACGTCCTGACTTTC.

The chain joins TRBV14 to TRBJ2-5; TRBD2 might be the D (6 bases). Trimming took off 2 bases at V and 4 bases at J, with 11 bases between the two ends. Germline V lookup: CDR1 SGHDN, CDR2 FVKESK. CDR3 length: 14 residues. CDR3 protein: CASSQRRGAETQYF. Here the CDR3 DNA reads TGTGCCAGCAGCCAACGGAGGGGCGCAGAGACCCAGTACTTC.

The chain uses TRBV7-2 and TRBJ2-1; D gene uncertain. Looked up from germline, CDR1 is SGHTA and CDR2 is FQGNSA. The V gene lost 1 base and the J gene lost 6 bases, with 16 bases spanning the gap. This CDR3 is built from 16 residues. The CDR3 loop is CASSLVGSASANEQFF. Written as DNA, the CDR3 is TGTGCCAGCAGCTTAGTTGGGTCAGCGAGTGCCAATGAGCAGTTCTTC. Full variable domain (remainder filled in from reference TRBV7-2 and TRBJ2-1): GAGVSQSPSNKVTEKGKDVELRCDPISGHTALYWYRQSLGQGLEFLIYFQGNSAPDKSGLPSDRFSAERTGGSVSTLTIQRTQQEDSAVYLCASSLVGSASANEQFFGPGTRLTVL.

The J gene is TRBJ2-5, the V gene TRBV4-1; 7 nucleotides match TRBD2. Germline V CDR1 and CDR2: MGHRA, YSYEKL. The junction had 8 bases not matched to a gene; V was cut back by 0 bases and J by 4 bases. CDR3 size: 16 residues. The CDR3 sequence: CASSQEGGGGGETQYF. For the CDR3, the DNA is TGCGCCAGCAGCCAAGAGGGGGGGGGAGGAGGAGAGACCCAGTACTTC.

The chain recombines TRBV5-1 with TRBJ2-1; 8 bases agree with TRBD1. The CDR3 runs 12 residues. With 5 bases clipped from V and 6 bases from J, the junction kept 1 base outside the gene matches. The germline gives CDR1 SGHRS, CDR2 YFSETQ. The DNA of the CDR3 is TGCGCCAGCAGGACAGGGGTCAATGAGCAGTTCTTC. Translating gives CASRTGVNEQFF.

The gene calls are TRBV28 and TRBJ2-7, with D unresolved. V was pared by 3 bases and J by 0 bases, with 9 bases between. The CDR3 contains 14 residues. CDR1 is MDHEN, CDR2 SYDVKM, per germline. This CDR3 reads CASSFWQDSYEQYF. The CDR3 DNA follows: TGTGCCAGCAGTTTTTGGCAGGACTCCTACGAGCAGTACTTC. Variable domain in full (rest from reference TRBV28 and TRBJ2-7): DVKVTQSSRYLVKRTGEKVFLECVQDMDHENMFWYRQDPGLGLRLIYFSYDVKMKEKGDIPEGYSVSREKKERFSLILESASTNQTSMYLCASSFWQDSYEQYFGPGTRLTVT.

The chain is built from TRBV9 and TRBJ2-4; maybe TRBD1 (6 bases). From germline, CDR1 is SGDLS and CDR2 YYNGEE. V was clipped by 4 bases and J by 4 bases, with 21 bases between them. CDR3 length: 17 residues. CDR3 residues: CASSPGQGLGAKNIQYF. CDR3 nucleotides: TGTGCCAGCAGCCCCGGACAAGGCCTGGGGGCAAAAAACATTCAGTACTTC. Full variable domain (rest looked up from reference TRBV9 and TRBJ2-4): DSGVTQTPKHLITATGQRVTLRCSPRSGDLSVYWYQQSLDQGLQFLIQYYNGEERAKGNILERFSAQQFPDLHSELNLSSLELGDSALYFCASSPGQGLGAKNIQYFGAGTRLSVL.

The gene calls are TRBV7-6 and TRBJ2-3; D is ambiguous. CDR3 length equals 14 residues. Germline loops: CDR1 SGHVS, CDR2 FNYEAQ. V shed 2 bases and J shed 2 bases, with 8 bases lying between them. This CDR3 reads CASSLSPPTDTQYF. The CDR3 DNA reads TGTGCCAGCAGCTTAAGCCCACCCACAGATACGCAGTATTTT.

This chain joins TRBV10-3 and TRBJ2-7, with 13 bases matching TRBD2. V lost 0 bases to trimming and J lost 2 bases; unmatched junction nucleotides: 7. The germline CDR1 and CDR2 sequences are ENHRY and SYGVKD. This CDR3 region has 18 residues. The CDR3 spells CAISESEDGLAGAYEQYF. CDR3 nucleotides: TGTGCCATCAGTGAGTCGGAGGATGGACTAGCGGGAGCCTACGAGCAGTACTTC.

The gene calls are TRBV4-2 and TRBJ2-2, with 9 nucleotides matching TRBD2. The germline CDR1 and CDR2 sequences are LGHNA and YNFKEQ. The CDR3 extends over 17 amino acids. Trimming took 0 bases from V and 6 from J; bases not matched to a gene: 8. CDR3 nucleotide sequence: TGTGCCAGCAGCCAAGAAGGGCTAGCGGGAACGGCCGGGGAGCTGTTTTTT. This sequence encodes CASSQEGLAGTAGELFF.

This clone was seen once. The chain uses TRBV30 and TRBJ1-5, with D perhaps TRBD1 (5 bases). Per germline, CDR1 GTSNPN and CDR2 SVGIG (reference sequence). CDR3 length: 15 residues. V was clipped by 1 base and J by 2 bases, with 12 bases between them. In DNA, the CDR3 is TGTGCCTGGAGTGAAGGGACTATACGCAATCAGCCCCAGCATTTT. This gives the protein CAWSEGTIRNQPQHF.

V is TRBV29-1 and J is TRBJ2-5; D is possibly TRBD2 (5 bases). V was trimmed by 0 bases and J by 1 base, leaving 6 bases between them. Germline CDR1 is SQVTM and CDR2 is ANQGSEA. This CDR3 has 13 residues. The CDR3 nucleotides are TGCAGCGTTGAAGAGGGGAGCCAAGAGACCCAGTACTTC. Its protein product is CSVEEGSQETQYF.

This clone came up once. The junction departs from germline at one end; a sequencing error may be responsible. The chain is built from TRBV29-1 and TRBJ2-1; D is possibly TRBD2 (7 bases). This CDR3 comprises 20 residues. Germline V gene lookup returns CDR1 SQVTM and CDR2 ANQGSEA. Written as DNA, the CDR3 is TGCCGCGTTGCGGGGGCCCCCTCGACGGGGCGGAGAGCCTCCTACAATGAGCAGTTCTTC. Amino acid sequence: CRVAGAPSTGRRASYNEQFF.